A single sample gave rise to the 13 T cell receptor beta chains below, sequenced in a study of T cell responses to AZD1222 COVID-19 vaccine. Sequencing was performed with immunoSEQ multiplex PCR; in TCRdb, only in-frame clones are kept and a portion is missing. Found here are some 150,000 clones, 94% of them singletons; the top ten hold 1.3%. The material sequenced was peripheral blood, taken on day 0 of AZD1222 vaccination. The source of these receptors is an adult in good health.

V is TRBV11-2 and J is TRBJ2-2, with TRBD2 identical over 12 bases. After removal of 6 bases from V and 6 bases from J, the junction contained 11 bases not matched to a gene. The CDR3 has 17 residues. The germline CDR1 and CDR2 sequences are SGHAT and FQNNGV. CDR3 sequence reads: CASRFPSGGALAGELFF. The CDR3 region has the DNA TGTGCCAGCAGGTTCCCTAGCGGGGGGGCGCTCGCCGGGGAGCTGTTTTTT.

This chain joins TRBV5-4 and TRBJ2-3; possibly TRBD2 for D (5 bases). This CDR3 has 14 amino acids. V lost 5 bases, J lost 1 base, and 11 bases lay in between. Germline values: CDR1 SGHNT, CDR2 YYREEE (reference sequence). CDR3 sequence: CASRPTGGTDTQYF. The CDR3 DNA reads TGTGCCAGCAGACCCACCGGGGGCACAGATACGCAGTATTTT. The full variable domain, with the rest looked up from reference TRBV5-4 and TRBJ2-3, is ETGVTQSPTHLIKTRGQQVTLRCSSQSGHNTVSWYQQALGQGPQFIFQYYREEENGRGNFPPRFSGLQFPNYSSELNVNALELDDSALYLCASRPTGGTDTQYFGPGTRLTVL.

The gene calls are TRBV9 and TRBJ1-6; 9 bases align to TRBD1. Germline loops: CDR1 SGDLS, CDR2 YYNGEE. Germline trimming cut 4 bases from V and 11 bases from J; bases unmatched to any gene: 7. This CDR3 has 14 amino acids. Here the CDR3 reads CASSPGTGFPPLHF. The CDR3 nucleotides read TGTGCCAGCAGCCCCGGGACAGGGTTTCCACCCCTCCACTTT. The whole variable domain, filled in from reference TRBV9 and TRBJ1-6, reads DSGVTQTPKHLITATGQRVTLRCSPRSGDLSVYWYQQSLDQGLQFLIQYYNGEERAKGNILERFSAQQFPDLHSELNLSSLELGDSALYFCASSPGTGFPPLHFGNGTRLTVT.

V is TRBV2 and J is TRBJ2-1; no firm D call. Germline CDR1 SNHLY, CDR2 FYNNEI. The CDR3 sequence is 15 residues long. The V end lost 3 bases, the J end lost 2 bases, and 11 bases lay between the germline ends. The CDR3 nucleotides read TGTGCCAGCAGTGACGGGCGGATCACCTACAATGAGCAGTTCTTC. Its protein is CASSDGRITYNEQFF.

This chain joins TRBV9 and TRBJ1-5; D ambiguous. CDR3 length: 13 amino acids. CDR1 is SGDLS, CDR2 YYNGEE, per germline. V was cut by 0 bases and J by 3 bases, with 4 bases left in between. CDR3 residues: CASSVEVNQPQHF. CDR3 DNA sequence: TGTGCCAGCAGCGTAGAGGTCAATCAGCCCCAGCATTTT.

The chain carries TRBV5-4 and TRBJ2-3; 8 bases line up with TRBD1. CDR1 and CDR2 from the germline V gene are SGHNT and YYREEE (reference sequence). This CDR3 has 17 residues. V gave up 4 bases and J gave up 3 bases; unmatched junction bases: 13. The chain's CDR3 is CASSLGAGGEGTDTQYF. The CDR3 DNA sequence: TGTGCCAGCAGCCTCGGAGCAGGGGGCGAAGGGACAGATACGCAGTATTTT.

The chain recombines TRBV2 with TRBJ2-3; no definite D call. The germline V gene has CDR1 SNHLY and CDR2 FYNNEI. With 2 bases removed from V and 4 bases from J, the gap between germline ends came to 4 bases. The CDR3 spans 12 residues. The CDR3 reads CASSERSDTQYF. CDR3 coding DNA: TGTGCCAGCAGTGAAAGGTCAGATACGCAGTATTTT.

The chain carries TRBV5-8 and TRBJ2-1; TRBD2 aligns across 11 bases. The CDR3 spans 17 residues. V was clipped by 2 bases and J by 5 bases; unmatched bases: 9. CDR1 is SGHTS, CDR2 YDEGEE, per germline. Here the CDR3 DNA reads TGTGCCAGCAGCTTCCCGGGACTAGCGGCCCGTCACAATGAGCAGTTCTTC. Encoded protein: CASSFPGLAARHNEQFF.

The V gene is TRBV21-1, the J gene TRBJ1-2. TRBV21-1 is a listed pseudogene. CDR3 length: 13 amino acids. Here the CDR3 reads CASSNGLIYGYTF. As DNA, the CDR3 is TGTGCCAGCAGCAACGGGCTCATCTATGGCTACACCTTC.

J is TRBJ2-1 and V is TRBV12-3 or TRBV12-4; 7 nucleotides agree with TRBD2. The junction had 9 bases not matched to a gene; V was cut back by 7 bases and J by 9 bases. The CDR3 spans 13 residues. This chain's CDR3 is CASKAGVNSEQFF. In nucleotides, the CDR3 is TGTGCCAGCAAGGCGGGAGTAAATAGTGAGCAGTTCTTC.

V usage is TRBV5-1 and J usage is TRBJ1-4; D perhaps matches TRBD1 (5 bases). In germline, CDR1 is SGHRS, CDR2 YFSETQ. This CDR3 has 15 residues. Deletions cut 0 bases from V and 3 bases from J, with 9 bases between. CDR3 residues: CASSLAPGANEKLFF. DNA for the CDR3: TGCGCCAGCAGCTTGGCCCCGGGGGCTAATGAAAAACTGTTTTTT.

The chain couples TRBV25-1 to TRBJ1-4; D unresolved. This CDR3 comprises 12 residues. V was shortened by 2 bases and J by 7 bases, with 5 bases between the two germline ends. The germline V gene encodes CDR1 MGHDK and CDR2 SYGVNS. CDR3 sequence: CASSEGVEKLFF. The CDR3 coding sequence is TGTGCCAGCAGTGAAGGAGTTGAAAAACTGTTTTTT.

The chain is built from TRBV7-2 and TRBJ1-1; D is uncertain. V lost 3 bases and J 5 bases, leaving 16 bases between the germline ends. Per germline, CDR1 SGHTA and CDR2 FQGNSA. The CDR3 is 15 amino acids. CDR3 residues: CASSLWVDPITEAFF. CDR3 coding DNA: TGTGCCAGCAGCTTGTGGGTCGACCCGATTACTGAAGCTTTCTTT.